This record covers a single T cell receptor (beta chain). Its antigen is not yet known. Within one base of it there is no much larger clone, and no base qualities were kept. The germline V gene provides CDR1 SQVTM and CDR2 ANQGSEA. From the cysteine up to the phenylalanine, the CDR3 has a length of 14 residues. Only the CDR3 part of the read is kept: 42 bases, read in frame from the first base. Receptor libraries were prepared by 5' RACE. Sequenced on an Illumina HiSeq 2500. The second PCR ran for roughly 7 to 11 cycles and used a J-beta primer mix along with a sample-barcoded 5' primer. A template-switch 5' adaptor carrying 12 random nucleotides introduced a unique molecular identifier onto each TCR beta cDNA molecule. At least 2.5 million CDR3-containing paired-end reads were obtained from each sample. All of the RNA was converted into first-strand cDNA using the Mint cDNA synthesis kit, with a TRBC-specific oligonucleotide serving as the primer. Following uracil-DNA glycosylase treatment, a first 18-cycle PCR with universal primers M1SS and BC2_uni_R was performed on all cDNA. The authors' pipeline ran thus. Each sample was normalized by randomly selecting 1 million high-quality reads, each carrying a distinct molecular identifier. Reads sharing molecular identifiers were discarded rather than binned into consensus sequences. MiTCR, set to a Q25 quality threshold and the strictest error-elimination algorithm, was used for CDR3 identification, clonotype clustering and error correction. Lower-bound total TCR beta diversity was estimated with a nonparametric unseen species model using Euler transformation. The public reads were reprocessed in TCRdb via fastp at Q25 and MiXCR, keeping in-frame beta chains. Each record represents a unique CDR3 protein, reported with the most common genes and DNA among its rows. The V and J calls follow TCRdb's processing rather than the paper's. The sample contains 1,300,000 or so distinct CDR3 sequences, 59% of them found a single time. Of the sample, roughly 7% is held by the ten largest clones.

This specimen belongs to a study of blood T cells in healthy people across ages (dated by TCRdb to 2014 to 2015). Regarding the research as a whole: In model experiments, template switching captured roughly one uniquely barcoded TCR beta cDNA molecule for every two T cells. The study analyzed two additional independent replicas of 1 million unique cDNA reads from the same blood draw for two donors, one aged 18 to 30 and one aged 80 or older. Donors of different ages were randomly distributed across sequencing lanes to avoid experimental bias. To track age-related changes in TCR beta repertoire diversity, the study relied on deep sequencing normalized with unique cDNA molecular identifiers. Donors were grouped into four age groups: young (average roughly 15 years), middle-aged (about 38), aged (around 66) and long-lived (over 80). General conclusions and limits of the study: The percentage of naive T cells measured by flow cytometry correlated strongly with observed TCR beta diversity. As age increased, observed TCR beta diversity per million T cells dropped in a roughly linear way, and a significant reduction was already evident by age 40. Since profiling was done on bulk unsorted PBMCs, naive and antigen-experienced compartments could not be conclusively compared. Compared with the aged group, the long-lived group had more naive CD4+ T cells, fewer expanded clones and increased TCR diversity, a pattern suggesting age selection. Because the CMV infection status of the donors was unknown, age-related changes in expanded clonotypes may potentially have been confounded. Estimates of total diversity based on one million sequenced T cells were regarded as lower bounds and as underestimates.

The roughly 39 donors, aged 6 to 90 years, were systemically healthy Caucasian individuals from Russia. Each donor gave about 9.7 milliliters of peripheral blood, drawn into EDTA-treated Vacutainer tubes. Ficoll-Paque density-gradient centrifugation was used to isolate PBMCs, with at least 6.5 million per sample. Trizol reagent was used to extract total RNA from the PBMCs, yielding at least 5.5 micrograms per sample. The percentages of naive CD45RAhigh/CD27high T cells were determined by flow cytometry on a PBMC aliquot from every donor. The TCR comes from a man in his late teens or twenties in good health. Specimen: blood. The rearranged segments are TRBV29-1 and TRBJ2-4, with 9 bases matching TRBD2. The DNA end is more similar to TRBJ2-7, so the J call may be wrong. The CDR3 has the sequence CSAGTGGRAYEQYF. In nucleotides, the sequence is TGCAGCGCCGGTACGGGCGGGAGGGCCTACGAGCAGTACTTC.